This TCR beta chain was sequenced for a study of cytomegalovirus exposure and HLA in healthy donors. Study-wide findings and caveats: As confirmed in vitro, three CMV-associated chains were specific for CMV antigens. Data from an earlier analysis indicated that most TCR beta V segments were productive either about 90% or about 30% of the time.

CDR3 length: 14 residues. CDR1 is SEHNR, CDR2 FQNEAQ, per germline (reference sequence). About this clone itself: What it recognizes is unknown. The germline gene is not matched at one end of the junction; a read error may be the cause.

A multiplex PCR was run with 60 Vbeta primers and 13 Jbeta primers. Some clones are missing from TCRdb's copy, which holds only in-frame ones; the method was immunoSEQ multiplex PCR. The sample lists around 35,000 clones, around 70% seen once, with roughly 6% in the top ten. This receptor was obtained from a man aged 25-45 years in good health and CMV-seronegative. Material: PBMCs. The gene calls are TRBV7-9 and TRBJ1-1; D might be TRBD1 (6 bases). CDR3 protein: CSSSLGGENTEAFF. Written as DNA, the CDR3 is TGTTCCAGCAGCTTAGGGGGGGAGAACACTGAAGCTTTCTTT.